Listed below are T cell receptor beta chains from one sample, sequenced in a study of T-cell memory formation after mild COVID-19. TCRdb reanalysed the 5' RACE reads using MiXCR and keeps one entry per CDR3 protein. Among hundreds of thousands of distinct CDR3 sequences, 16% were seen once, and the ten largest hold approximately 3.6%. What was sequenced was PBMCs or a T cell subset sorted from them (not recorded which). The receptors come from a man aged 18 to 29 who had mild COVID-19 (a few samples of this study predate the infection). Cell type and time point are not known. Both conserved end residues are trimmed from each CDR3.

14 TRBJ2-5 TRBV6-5 ASSPRTSGAGETQY
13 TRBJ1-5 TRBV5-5 ASSFNGGGNQPQH
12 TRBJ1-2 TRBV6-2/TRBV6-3 ASSYRYPNYGYT
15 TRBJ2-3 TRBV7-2 ASSSPGLAGGGDTQY
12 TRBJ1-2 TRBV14 ASSLYTGNYGYT
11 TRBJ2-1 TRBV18 ASSADRHNEQF
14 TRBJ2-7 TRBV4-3 ASSPGGSGGSYEQY
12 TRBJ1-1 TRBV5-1 ASSLAAMNTEAF
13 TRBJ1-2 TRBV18 ASHNSDTANYGYT
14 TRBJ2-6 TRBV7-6 ASSLRQGAGANVLT
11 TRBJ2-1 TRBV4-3 ASSPFSGNEQF
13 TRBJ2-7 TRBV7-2 ASSLGLGGGYEQY
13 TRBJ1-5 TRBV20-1 SANTGTGGFQPQH
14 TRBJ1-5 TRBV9 ASSVDGRSEDQPQH
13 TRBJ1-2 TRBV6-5 ASRPSGQGVNGYT
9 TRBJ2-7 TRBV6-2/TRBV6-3 ASGNTYEQY
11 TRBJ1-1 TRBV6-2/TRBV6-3 ASSYQGPPRAF
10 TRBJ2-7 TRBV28 ASSDVVSRQY
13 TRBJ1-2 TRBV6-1 ASSEMGTGRISYT
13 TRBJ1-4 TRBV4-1 ASSFTGSTNEKLF
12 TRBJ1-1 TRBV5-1 ASSAGPTNTEAF
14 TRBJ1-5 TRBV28 ASSRDRGVSNQPQH
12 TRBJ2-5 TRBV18 ASSPAAGGETQY
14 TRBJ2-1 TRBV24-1 ATSDFRQGKSGEQF
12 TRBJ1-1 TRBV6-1 ASSATDRRYGAF
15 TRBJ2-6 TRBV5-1 ASSFTLTPSGANVLT
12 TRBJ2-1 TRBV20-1 SARQGGGYNEQF
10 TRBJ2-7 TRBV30 AWSVSSYEQY
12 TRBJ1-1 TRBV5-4 ASSLSVWNTEAF
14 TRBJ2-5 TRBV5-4 ASSPATSRSQETQY
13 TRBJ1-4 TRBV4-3 ASSQDSRLNEKLF
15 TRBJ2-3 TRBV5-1 ASSLAPTSGGADTQY
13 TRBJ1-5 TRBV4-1 ASSQDRQNRRPQH
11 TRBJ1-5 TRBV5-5 ASSSYRDSRQH